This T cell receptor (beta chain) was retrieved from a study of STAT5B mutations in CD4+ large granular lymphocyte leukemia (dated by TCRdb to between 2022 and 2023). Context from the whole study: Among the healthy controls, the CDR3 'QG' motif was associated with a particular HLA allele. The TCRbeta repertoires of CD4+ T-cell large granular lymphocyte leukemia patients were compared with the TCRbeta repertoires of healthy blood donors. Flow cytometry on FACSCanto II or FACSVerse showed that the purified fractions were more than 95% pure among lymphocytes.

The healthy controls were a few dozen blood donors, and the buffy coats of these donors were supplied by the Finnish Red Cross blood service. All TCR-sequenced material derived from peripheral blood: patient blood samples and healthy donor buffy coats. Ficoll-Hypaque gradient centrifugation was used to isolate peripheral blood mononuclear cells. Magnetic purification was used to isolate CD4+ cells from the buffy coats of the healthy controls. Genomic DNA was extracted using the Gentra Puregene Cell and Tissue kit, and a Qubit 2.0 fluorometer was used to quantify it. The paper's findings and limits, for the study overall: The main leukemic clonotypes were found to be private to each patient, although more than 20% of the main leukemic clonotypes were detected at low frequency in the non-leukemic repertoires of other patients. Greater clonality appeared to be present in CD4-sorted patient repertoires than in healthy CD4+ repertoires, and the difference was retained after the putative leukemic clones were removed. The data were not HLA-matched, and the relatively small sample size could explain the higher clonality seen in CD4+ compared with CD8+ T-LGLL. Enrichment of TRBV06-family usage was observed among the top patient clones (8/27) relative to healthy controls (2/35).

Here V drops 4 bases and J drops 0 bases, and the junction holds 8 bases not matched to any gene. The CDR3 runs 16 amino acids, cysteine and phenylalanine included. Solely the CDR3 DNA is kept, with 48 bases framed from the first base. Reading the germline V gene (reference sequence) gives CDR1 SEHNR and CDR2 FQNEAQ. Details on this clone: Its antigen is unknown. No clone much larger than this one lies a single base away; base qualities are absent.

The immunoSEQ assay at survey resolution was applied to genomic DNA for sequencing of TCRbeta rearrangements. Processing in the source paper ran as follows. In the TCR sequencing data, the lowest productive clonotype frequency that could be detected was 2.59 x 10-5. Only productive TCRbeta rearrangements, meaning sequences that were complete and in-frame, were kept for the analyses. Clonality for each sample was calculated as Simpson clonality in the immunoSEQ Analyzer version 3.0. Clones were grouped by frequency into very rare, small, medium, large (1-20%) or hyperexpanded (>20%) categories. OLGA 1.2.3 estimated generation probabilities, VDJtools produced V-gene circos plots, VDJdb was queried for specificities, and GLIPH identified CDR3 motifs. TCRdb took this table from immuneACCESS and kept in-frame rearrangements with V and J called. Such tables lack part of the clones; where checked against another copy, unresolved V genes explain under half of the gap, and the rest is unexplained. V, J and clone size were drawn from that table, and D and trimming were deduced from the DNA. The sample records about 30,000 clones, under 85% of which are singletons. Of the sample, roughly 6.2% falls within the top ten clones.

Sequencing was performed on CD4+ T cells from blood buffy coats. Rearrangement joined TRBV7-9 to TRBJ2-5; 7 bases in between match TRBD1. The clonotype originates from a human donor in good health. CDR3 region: CASSSRDREYQETQYF. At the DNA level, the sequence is TGTGCCAGCAGCTCAAGGGACAGAGAGTACCAAGAGACCCAGTACTTC.